Each of the 19 T cell receptor beta chains below was sequenced from the same sample in a study of CD8+ T cells in alopecia areata (dated by TCRdb to 2017 to 2018). Libraries were made using the immunoSEQ multiplex PCR assay. To provide template for TCR sequencing, every sample had RNA extracted and reverse transcribed into cDNA. TCRdb stores this immuneACCESS table with in-frame sequences only. Part of the clones is absent; in the studies checked, under half of the shortfall reflects unresolved V genes, and no reason is known for the rest. This sample holds 150,000 to 200,000 clones; 50% to 70% were observed only once. The ten largest clones add up to roughly 0.91% of the sample. Explained via the paper, the time point label denotes: 4 weeks on oral tofacitinib. Read against the paper, the sample's treatment or condition label means: oral pan-JAK inhibitor, 5-10 mg twice daily. The sample in question was CD4+ T cells sorted from blood, obtained at week 4, from a patient treated with tofacitinib. The receptors originated from a human donor with alopecia areata.

With regard to this clone: Germline is not matched at one junction end, which may reflect a read error. In DNA, the CDR3 is TGTGCTAGTGGTTTGCGAGGACAGAGGTGGAACTTC. Encoded protein: CASGLRGQRWNF. The chain carries TRBV12-5 and TRBJ2-5; tentative D call: TRBD1 (6 bases). This CDR3 is 12 amino acids long. Looked up from germline, CDR1 is LGHNT and CDR2 is FRNRAP.

This chain's CDR3 is CAAGVNTEAFF. DNA for the CDR3: TGTGCCGCCGGGGTGAACACTGAAGCTTTCTTT. J is TRBJ1-1 and V is TRBV30, with unresolved D. The V end lost 8 bases, the J end lost 0 bases, and 7 bases lay between the germline ends. The germline CDR1 and CDR2 sequences are GTSNPN and SVGIG (reference sequence). The CDR3 sequence is 11 residues long.

The CDR3 protein is CASGVSAGYEQYF. The CDR3 DNA reads as TGTGCCTCTGGGGTCTCGGCAGGTTACGAGCAGTACTTC. The rearrangement joins TRBV30 to TRBJ2-7, with D unclear. CDR1 is GTSNPN, CDR2 SVGIG, per germline (reference sequence). The CDR3 is made up of 13 amino acids. V lost 7 bases and J lost 4, with 17 bases in between.

The chain links TRBV7-8 to TRBJ2-3; D unresolved. Germline CDR1 SGHVS, CDR2 FQNEAQ. This CDR3 has 15 amino acids. V was shortened by 0 bases and J by 8 bases, with 15 bases between the two germline ends. The CDR3 bases are TGTGCCAGCAGCTTAGCAGGTGGAACCCCCGGTACGCAGTATTTT. Translated: CASSLAGGTPGTQYF.

With respect to this clone: The identical CDR3 is also encoded by other nucleotide sequences in the sample. V gene TRBV29-1 combines with J gene TRBJ2-7; 9 nucleotides agree with TRBD1. The CDR3 runs to 12 residues. J gave up 2 bases and V 7 bases, and 3 bases lay outside the gene matches. Germline CDR1 SQVTM, CDR2 ANQGSEA. The CDR3 loop reads CSARQGAYEQYF. In nucleotides, the CDR3 is TGCAGCGCGCGACAGGGGGCCTACGAGCAGTACTTC.

This CDR3 reads CASSSGQGEDLDTQYF. CDR3 nucleotides: TGTGCCAGCAGTTCCGGACAGGGCGAGGACCTAGATACGCAGTATTTT. The chain joins TRBV27 to TRBJ2-3; 8 bases match TRBD1. The V gene's germline CDR1 is MNHEY and CDR2 SMNVEV (reference sequence). The CDR3 covers 16 residues. The V segment lost 4 bases and the J segment 5 bases; nucleotides outside the gene matches: 11.

CDR3 bases: TGCAGCGCGGGACAGGAGTATGGCTACACCTTC. Translated: CSAGQEYGYTF. The chain combines TRBV29-1 with TRBJ1-2, with TRBD1 matching 8 bases. CDR3 length: 11 residues. Germline-derived CDR1 and CDR2 are SQVTM and ANQGSEA. V shed 7 bases and J 5 bases; nucleotides not matched to a gene: 3.

V usage is TRBV6-5 and J usage is TRBJ1-2; no firm D call. The CDR3 extends over 13 amino acids. Trimming stripped 2 bases from V and 3 bases from J, with 7 bases between. Germline CDR1 MNHEY, CDR2 SVGAGI. The CDR3: CASSYDTYYGYTF. CDR3 in DNA: TGTGCCAGCAGTTACGACACCTACTATGGCTACACCTTC.

The chain recombines TRBV9 with TRBJ1-2; no definite D call. Trimming shortened V by 3 bases and J by 2 bases, and 14 bases separated the two germline ends. CDR3 length equals 15 residues. The germline gives CDR1 SGDLS, CDR2 YYNGEE. CDR3 residues: CASSAPTSGNYGYTF. CDR3 in DNA: TGTGCCAGCAGCGCCCCCACCTCGGGCAACTATGGCTACACCTTC. Complete variable domain (other parts from reference TRBV9 and TRBJ1-2): DSGVTQTPKHLITATGQRVTLRCSPRSGDLSVYWYQQSLDQGLQFLIQYYNGEERAKGNILERFSAQQFPDLHSELNLSSLELGDSALYFCASSAPTSGNYGYTFGSGTRLTVV.

The V gene is TRBV2, the J gene TRBJ1-5, with a possible D match to TRBD1 (6 bases). CDR1 is SNHLY, CDR2 FYNNEI, per germline. The V gene lost 7 bases and the J gene lost 1 base, with 8 bases spanning the gap. There are 13 residues in the CDR3. The CDR3 protein is CASMRGSNQPQHF. The DNA of the CDR3 is TGTGCCAGCATGAGGGGGAGCAATCAGCCCCAGCATTTT.

V and J are TRBV29-1 and TRBJ2-1; 8 nucleotides agree with TRBD2. Germline V gene data show CDR1 as SQVTM and CDR2 as ANQGSEA. Trimming removed 2 bases from V and 9 bases from J; junction bases left unmatched: 9. The CDR3 extends over 14 amino acids. The CDR3 reads CSVERGGRIAEQFF. DNA for the CDR3: TGCAGCGTTGAACGCGGGGGGAGGATAGCTGAGCAGTTCTTC.

The chain joins TRBV2 to TRBJ2-3, with D possibly TRBD2 on 6 matching bases. The V end lost 6 bases, the J end lost 6 bases, and 10 bases lay between the germline ends. The CDR3 is made up of 12 amino acids. Per germline, CDR1 SNHLY and CDR2 FYNNEI. The CDR3 reads CASSRLGDTQYF. CDR3 nucleotides: TGTGCCAGCAGCAGACTAGGCGATACGCAGTATTTT.

Points on this clone: The conserved closing phenylalanine or tryptophan is absent in this CDR3, likely reflecting a read error. The limits of the CDR3 on the DNA are not certain, so only TCRdb's listed CDR3 is given. V gene TRBV7-9 combines with J gene TRBJ1-2. The germline gives CDR1 SEHNR, CDR2 FQNEAQ (reference sequence). Counting both end residues, the CDR3 totals 14 amino acids. This CDR3 is CASSFPLVGGTPTI.

The chain joins TRBV5-4 to TRBJ2-5; D might be TRBD1 (5 bases). The CDR3 extends over 13 amino acids. Per the germline V gene, CDR1 is SGHNT and CDR2 is YYREEE (reference sequence). Trimming stripped 1 base from V and 4 bases from J, with 8 bases between. CDR3 nucleotides: TGTGCCAGCAGCTTGAGGGGCTCAGAGACCCAGTACTTC. It translates to CASSLRGSETQYF.

The count of this clone is one. V gene TRBV4-2 combines with J gene TRBJ2-2; the D is unclear. The CDR3 spans 13 residues. Looked up from germline, CDR1 is LGHNA and CDR2 is YNFKEQ. Trimming removed 1 base at V and 6 bases at J, with 6 bases between. The CDR3 loop reads CASSQVRAGELFF. CDR3 sequence (DNA): TGTGCCAGCAGCCAAGTTCGTGCCGGGGAGCTGTTTTTT.

The chain links TRBV15 to TRBJ2-1, with D possibly matching TRBD2 (6 bases). The germline CDR1 and CDR2 sequences are LNHNV and YYDKDF (reference sequence). The CDR3 totals 12 residues. Deletions cut 9 bases from V and 3 bases from J, with 9 bases between. CDR3 amino acids: CATGTVYNEQFF. As DNA, the CDR3 is TGTGCCACGGGGACTGTCTACAATGAGCAGTTCTTC.

This chain links TRBV7-9 with TRBJ2-1; 8 positions match TRBD1. V shed 5 bases and J 11 bases; nucleotides not matched to a gene: 5. The CDR3 consists of 12 residues. Per the germline V gene, CDR1 is SEHNR and CDR2 is FQNEAQ (reference sequence). CDR3 bases: TGTGCCAGCAGCCCAACAGGGGGGAAGCAGTTCTTC. As protein: CASSPTGGKQFF.

The CDR3 DNA reads TGCAGCGTTGACGACGGTCCCTACGAGCAGTACTTC. The encoded protein is CSVDDGPYEQYF. The chain is built from TRBV29-1 and TRBJ2-7; D is undetermined. Germline V gene lookup returns CDR1 SQVTM and CDR2 ANQGSEA. This CDR3 is built from 12 residues. Trimming removed 3 bases at V and 2 bases at J, with 8 bases between.

The chain links TRBV18 to TRBJ2-1; D perhaps matches TRBD2 (5 bases). The V end was cut by 4 bases, the J end by 10 bases, with 14 bases between. This CDR3 has 13 residues. Per germline, CDR1 KGHSH and CDR2 LQKENI. CDR3 protein: CASSLDLAGEQFF. The CDR3 DNA follows: TGTGCCAGCTCACTGGACTTGGCCGGGGAGCAGTTCTTC.